This is a list of T cell receptor beta chains from one sample in a study of blood T cell repertoires in COVID-19. The method was immunoSEQ multiplex PCR; TCRdb's version includes in-frame clones alone and lacks a portion of them. The sample consists of approximately 77,000 clones, 86% of them appearing once. Sequencing was performed on peripheral blood. These receptors originate from a man aged 25 to 40 with acute or convalescent COVID-19. Both conserved end residues are part of each CDR3. A D gene is named only where the DNA matches it firmly. Clone size is stated in some rows and not others, as once, few, many or a class when expanded.

clone size,V gene,J gene,D gene,CDR3 protein,CDR3 DNA
NA,TRBV2,TRBJ1-6,NA,CASILNGGFDSPLHF,TGTGCCAGCATCCTGAATGGGGGCTTTGATTCACCCCTCCACTTT
NA,TRBV7-9,TRBJ1-2,TRBD1,CASSRDRGNYGYTF,TGTGCCAGCAGCCGGGACAGAGGAAACTATGGCTACACCTTC
NA,TRBV5-5,TRBJ1-1,NA,CASSLTGMLIGTEAFF,TGTGCCAGCAGCTTGACAGGGATGTTGATAGGCACTGAAGCTTTCTTT
NA,TRBV6-5,TRBJ1-2,TRBD1,CASGQGWSGGYTF,TGTGCCAGCGGACAGGGATGGAGCGGAGGCTACACCTTC
NA,TRBV4-3,TRBJ2-5,NA,CASSQDYFRSLGEETQYF,TGCGCCAGCAGCCAAGATTATTTCCGGTCGTTGGGCGAGGAGACCCAGTACTTC
NA,TRBV2,TRBJ2-1,NA,CASSEGLVRWDEQFF,TGTGCCAGCAGTGAAGGACTAGTCCGGTGGGATGAGCAGTTCTTC
NA,TRBV28,TRBJ1-2,TRBD1,CASSLLERSGRGPNYGYTF,TGTGCCAGCAGTTTACTGGAGAGGAGTGGCAGGGGGCCAAACTATGGCTACACCTTC
NA,TRBV4-1,TRBJ1-4,NA,CASSQDRTGTRGEKLFF,TGCGCCAGCAGCCAAGATCGAACAGGCACCCGTGGTGAAAAACTGTTTTTT
NA,TRBV12-5,TRBJ1-4,NA,CASVRWGHHEKLFF,TGTGCTAGTGTCCGCTGGGGGCATCATGAAAAACTGTTTTTT
NA,TRBV30,TRBJ2-3,TRBD2,CAWSVGGGRYDTQYF,TGTGCCTGGAGTGTTGGGGGGGGGAGATATGATACGCAGTATTTT
NA,TRBV6-5,TRBJ2-4,NA,CASSYSRDTHIQYF,TGTGCCAGCAGTTACTCGAGGGACACACACATTCAGTACTTC
NA,TRBV19,TRBJ1-1,TRBD1,CASSGRQGKTEAFF,TGTGCCAGTAGCGGAAGACAGGGGAAGACTGAAGCTTTCTTT
NA,TRBV27,TRBJ2-2,NA,CASSLSYTSSGELFF,TGTGCCAGCAGTTTATCCTATACTAGTTCCGGGGAGCTGTTTTTT
NA,TRBV4-1,TRBJ2-1,TRBD2,CASSQPLAGRSYNEQFF,TGCGCCAGCAGCCAACCCCTAGCGGGGCGATCCTACAATGAGCAGTTCTTC
NA,TRBV2,TRBJ2-3,NA,CASSARQFSYTDTQYF,TGTGCCAGCAGCGCAAGACAGTTCTCCTACACAGATACGCAGTATTTT
NA,TRBV6-1,TRBJ2-5,NA,CASSEVADRRETQYF,TGTGCCAGCAGTGAAGTGGCCGATAGGAGGGAGACCCAGTACTTC
once,TRBV7-2,TRBJ1-1,TRBD1,CASSWDRGVNTEAFF,TGTGCCAGCAGTTGGGACAGGGGGGTGAACACTGAAGCTTTCTTT
NA,TRBV7-3,TRBJ2-1,TRBD2,CASSRGGPGEQFF,TGTGCCAGCAGCCGGGGGGGTCCCGGTGAGCAGTTCTTC
NA,TRBV9,TRBJ2-2,TRBD1,CASSVTDRPNTGELFF,TGTGCCAGCAGCGTAACGGACAGGCCGAACACCGGGGAGCTGTTTTTT
NA,TRBV30,TRBJ1-5,NA,CAWSIQGGDQPQHF,TGTGCCTGGAGTATACAGGGAGGGGATCAGCCCCAGCATTTT
few,TRBV5-1,TRBJ1-4,NA,CASSPSWGGGEKLFF,TGCGCCAGCAGCCCGAGTTGGGGAGGCGGGGAAAAACTGTTTTTT
NA,TRBV6-4,TRBJ2-7,TRBD2,CASSGEGGGRAYEQYF,TGTGCCAGCAGTGGGGAAGGCGGCGGGAGGGCCTACGAGCAGTACTTC
NA,TRBV12-3/TRBV12-4,TRBJ1-1,NA,CASSRDRRTEAFF,TGTGCCAGCAGCCGAGACAGAAGAACTGAAGCTTTCTTT
NA,TRBV29-1,TRBJ1-2,NA,CSTLGDDYGYTF,TGCAGCACATTAGGAGATGACTATGGCTACACCTTC
NA,TRBV7-2,TRBJ1-3,NA,CASSLRDTSSGNTIYF,TGTGCCAGCAGCTTACGAGACACTTCCTCTGGAAACACCATATATTTT
NA,TRBV2,TRBJ1-3,NA,CASSERGSGNTIYF,TGTGCCAGCAGTGAAAGGGGCTCTGGAAACACCATATATTTT
NA,TRBV6-2/TRBV6-3,TRBJ1-1,TRBD1,CASSQSDRGFSFF,TGTGCCAGCAGTCAATCGGACAGGGGTTTTTCTTTCTTT
NA,TRBV7-6,TRBJ1-2,TRBD1,CASSPSGQGIYGYTF,TGTGCCAGCAGCCCGTCCGGACAGGGGATCTATGGCTACACCTTC
NA,TRBV19,TRBJ1-2,NA,CASSINGQVGGYTF,TGTGCCAGTAGTATAAATGGGCAGGTCGGCGGCTACACCTTC
NA,TRBV11-2,TRBJ1-2,NA,CASSSEGGDYGYTF,TGTGCCAGCAGCTCCGAAGGGGGAGACTATGGCTACACCTTC
NA,TRBV29-1,TRBJ1-2,NA,CSVESGTYYGYTF,TGCAGCGTTGAATCTGGGACATACTATGGCTACACCTTC
NA,TRBV6-5,TRBJ2-2,NA,CASSYLRGGSTGELFF,TGTGCCAGCAGTTACCTACGGGGAGGTAGCACCGGGGAGCTGTTTTTT
NA,TRBV11-2,TRBJ2-5,NA,CASSLYYSQETQYF,TGTGCCAGCAGCTTATATTACAGTCAAGAGACCCAGTACTTC
NA,TRBV12-3/TRBV12-4,TRBJ1-5,NA,CASTESSNQPQHF,TGTGCCAGCACCGAGTCGAGCAATCAGCCCCAGCATTTT
NA,TRBV18,TRBJ2-1,TRBD1,CASSSGTGQSGNEQFF,TGTGCCAGCTCATCAGGGACAGGGCAAAGCGGCAATGAGCAGTTCTTC
NA,TRBV19,TRBJ1-1,NA,CASTPYGQRLGTEAFF,TGTGCCAGTACACCTTATGGACAGAGACTGGGCACTGAAGCTTTCTTT
NA,TRBV5-1,TRBJ2-7,NA,CASSLEQGRHEQYF,TGCGCCAGCAGCTTGGAGCAGGGTAGGCACGAGCAGTACTTC
NA,TRBV9,TRBJ2-7,TRBD1,CASSPSGTGTYEQYF,TGTGCCAGCAGCCCCTCCGGGACAGGGACCTACGAGCAGTACTTC
NA,TRBV18,TRBJ1-2,NA,CASSPLGERYGYTF,TGTGCCAGCTCACCTCTCGGGGAAAGATATGGCTACACCTTC
NA,TRBV4-1,TRBJ2-3,TRBD2,CASSQDSGAGGLDTQYF,TGCGCCAGCAGCCAAGATTCCGGAGCGGGGGGGCTGGATACGCAGTATTTT
NA,TRBV5-4,TRBJ2-1,NA,CASRVQGGTSWVQFF,TGTGCCAGTCGAGTCCAGGGGGGAACTAGTTGGGTTCAGTTCTTC
NA,TRBV3-1/TRBV3-2,TRBJ2-1,TRBD2,CASSPGWGGLNDNEQFF,TGTGCCAGCAGCCCGGGATGGGGGGGACTCAACGACAATGAGCAGTTCTTC
few,TRBV30,TRBJ1-1,NA,CAWIGWTEAFF,TGTGCCTGGATCGGGTGGACTGAAGCTTTCTTT
NA,TRBV19,TRBJ1-2,TRBD1,CASLDRGTTNYGYTF,TGTGCCAGCTTGGACAGGGGTACCACTAACTATGGCTACACCTTC
NA,TRBV7-9,TRBJ2-3,TRBD2,CASTKAGVGTDTQYF,TGTGCCAGCACCAAAGCGGGAGTCGGCACAGATACGCAGTATTTT
NA,TRBV2,TRBJ1-5,NA,CASSKKLPGPDWSNQPQHF,TGTGCCAGCAGTAAAAAACTGCCAGGGCCCGATTGGAGCAATCAGCCCCAGCATTTT
NA,TRBV15,TRBJ2-3,TRBD2,CATSRGGTLTDTQYF,TGTGCCACCAGCAGGGGGGGGACCCTCACAGATACGCAGTATTTT
few,TRBV6-1,TRBJ1-5,TRBD1,CASSESPGGRSNQPQHF,TGTGCCAGCAGTGAATCTCCAGGGGGCCGAAGCAATCAGCCCCAGCATTTT
once,TRBV5-1,TRBJ1-1,NA,CASSLLYRLNTEAFF,TGCGCCAGCAGCTTGCTTTACAGGTTGAACACTGAAGCTTTCTTT
NA,TRBV29-1,TRBJ2-1,TRBD2,CSVEGWREYEQFF,TGCAGCGTTGAAGGTTGGCGGGAGTATGAGCAGTTCTTC
NA,TRBV6-5,TRBJ1-1,NA,CASSHDITEAFF,TGTGCCAGCAGCCACGACATAACTGAAGCTTTCTTT
NA,TRBV7-2,TRBJ2-3,TRBD2,CASSLSAGVSDTQYF,TGTGCCAGCAGCTTATCAGCGGGAGTTTCTGATACGCAGTATTTT
NA,TRBV21-1,TRBJ1-5,NA,CASRDSNQPQHF,TGTGCCAGCAGGGACAGTAATCAGCCCCAGCATTTT
NA,TRBV12-3/TRBV12-4,TRBJ1-1,NA,CASRPTRGTEAFF,TGTGCCAGCAGACCTACACGGGGCACTGAAGCTTTCTTT